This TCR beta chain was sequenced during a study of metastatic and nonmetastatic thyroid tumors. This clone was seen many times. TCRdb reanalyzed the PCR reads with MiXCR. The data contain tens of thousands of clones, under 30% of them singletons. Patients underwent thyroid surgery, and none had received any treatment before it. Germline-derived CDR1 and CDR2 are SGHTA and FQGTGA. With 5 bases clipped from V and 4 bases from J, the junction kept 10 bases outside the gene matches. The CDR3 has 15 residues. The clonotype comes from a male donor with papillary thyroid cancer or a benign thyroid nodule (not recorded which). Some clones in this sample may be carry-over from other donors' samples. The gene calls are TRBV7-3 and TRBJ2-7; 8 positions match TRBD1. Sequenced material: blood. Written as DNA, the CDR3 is TGTGCCAGCAGCCTGGACTCAGGGGGCGCATACGAGCAGTACTTC. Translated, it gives CASSLDSGGAYEQYF.